This TCR beta chain was sequenced during a study of T cell repertoires in cytomegalovirus infection. About the study: From public TCR beta signatures came an indication of both CMV infection and matching HLA type. The study, taken as a whole, reports: Summed public TCR beta family frequency identified CMV carriers bearing the relevant HLA. HLA-C-restricted TCR beta clonotypes specific for CMV led the ex vivo response.

Via MiXCR, TCRdb re-called the reads, giving one row per CDR3 protein. The sample yields more than 650,000 distinct CDR3 sequences, 35% seen once. Germline V gene sequence: CDR1 SGHVS, CDR2 FNYEAQ. Trimming took 5 bases from V and 8 from J, leaving 12 bases between them. This CDR3 region has 12 residues. Of note for this clonotype: Its matching antigen is unknown.

Material: PBMCs. The gene calls are TRBV7-6 and TRBJ1-2; D is unclear. This receptor was taken from a human donor in good health (CMV status not recorded). Some clones in this sample may be carry-over from other donors' samples. In DNA form, the CDR3 reads TGTGCCAGCAGCCTCCGGGCAAGGGGCTACACCTTC. Amino acids: CASSLRARGYTF.